The 19 T cell receptor beta chains presented below share a single source sample, sequenced in a study of T cells after yellow fever vaccination. One entry per CDR3 protein results from TCRdb running MiXCR on the 5' RACE reads. Of about 74,000 distinct CDR3 sequences in the sample, more than 5.5% were seen once. The sequencing used CD8+ T cells sorted from PBMCs, collected roughly 5 days after the first yellow fever vaccination. These receptors originate from a man aged 18 to 30 who received the YFV17D yellow fever vaccine.

There are many counts of this clonotype. J is TRBJ2-5 and V is TRBV7-9; TRBD1 aligns across 7 bases. The CDR3 has 15 amino acids. Looked up from germline, CDR1 is SEHNR and CDR2 is FQNEAQ (reference sequence). Losses at the gene ends were 2 bases for V and 4 bases for J; bases not matched to a gene: 7. Here the CDR3 DNA reads TGTGCCAGCAGCTTATCCGACAGGGTATCAGAGACCCAGTACTTC. It translates to CASSLSDRVSETQYF. The full variable domain, rest sourced from reference TRBV7-9 and TRBJ2-5, is DTGVSQNPRHKITKRGQNVTFRCDPISEHNRLYWYRQTLGQGPEFLTYFQNEAQLEKSRLLSDRFSAERPKGSFSTLEIQRTEQGDSAMYLCASSLSDRVSETQYFGPGTRLLVL.

This clonotype occurred a few times. The V gene is TRBV15, the J gene TRBJ2-5; TRBD1 is a possible D gene (5 bases). This CDR3 is 12 amino acids long. V was shortened by 6 bases and J by 2 bases, with 7 bases between the two germline ends. Germline CDR1 reads LNHNV; CDR2 reads YYDKDF (reference sequence). The CDR3 nucleotides read TGTGCCACCAGGGACATACAAGAGACCCAGTACTTC. Translation gives CATRDIQETQYF.

This clonotype was seen many times. CDR3 in DNA: TGTGCCAGCAGCTCATCCGGGACAGTTATCACAGATACGCAGTATTTT. Translation: CASSSSGTVITDTQYF. The J gene is TRBJ2-3, the V gene TRBV2, with 7 positions matching TRBD1. The germline V gene has CDR1 SNHLY and CDR2 FYNNEI. This CDR3 is 16 amino acids long. Losses at the gene ends were 6 bases for V and 2 bases for J; bases not matched to a gene: 11.

The sample holds many counts of this clonotype. V is TRBV29-1 and J is TRBJ2-7, with TRBD2 as a possible D gene (6 bases). V was cut by 4 bases and J by 2 bases, with 12 bases left in between. There are 13 residues in the CDR3. Germline CDR1 reads SQVTM; CDR2 reads ANQGSEA. The CDR3 DNA reads as TGCAGCGTTGTGCTAGCGTCGACCTACGAGCAGTACTTC. It translates to CSVVLASTYEQYF.

The genes are TRBV7-9 and TRBJ2-3, with TRBD1 matching over 8 bases. Germline V gives CDR1 SEHNR, CDR2 FQNEAQ (reference sequence). Unmatched junction bases numbered 6, after V lost 6 bases and J lost 1 base. The CDR3 spans 15 residues. CDR3: CASRPGTGGTDTQYF. Written as DNA, the CDR3 is TGTGCCAGCAGACCCGGGACAGGCGGCACAGATACGCAGTATTTT.

This clonotype appeared many times. The chain recombines TRBV20-1 with TRBJ2-3; 9 nucleotides line up with TRBD2. Trimming cost V 0 bases and J 0 bases; bases outside gene matches: 10. The CDR3 length is 18 residues. CDR1 and CDR2 (germline): DFQATT, SNEGSKA (reference sequence). The chain's CDR3 is CSAREITSGGLSTDTQYF. In DNA form, the CDR3 reads TGCAGTGCTAGAGAAATTACCAGCGGGGGGCTGAGCACAGATACGCAGTATTTT.

This clonotype was recorded many times. The rearrangement uses TRBV7-9 and TRBJ2-3; D call uncertain. Trimming pared 4 bases from V and 0 bases from J, leaving 8 bases between. The CDR3 sequence is 14 residues long. Germline assignment: CDR1 SEHNR and CDR2 FQNEAQ (reference sequence). The CDR3 loop is CASSSTSSTDTQYF. For the CDR3, the DNA is TGTGCCAGCAGCTCAACCTCTAGCACAGATACGCAGTATTTT.

There are many counts of this clonotype. The V and J genes are TRBV5-4 and TRBJ2-1; the D gene is possibly TRBD2 (5 bases). Germline lookup yields CDR1 SGHNT and CDR2 YYREEE (reference sequence). The V end was cut by 8 bases, the J end by 4 bases, with 10 bases between. The CDR3 loop spans 12 amino acids. Written as DNA, the CDR3 is TGTGCCAGTTCCCGGGGATACAATGAGCAGTTCTTC. Its translation is CASSRGYNEQFF.

This clonotype was counted at least ten times. The CDR3 loop reads CATSKDRDAGETQYF. The CDR3 DNA reads TGTGCCACCAGCAAGGACCGGGACGCTGGGGAGACCCAGTACTTC. V is TRBV15 and J is TRBJ2-5; perhaps D is TRBD1 or TRBD2 (5 bases each). The CDR3 is 15 residues long. Trimming left V 4 bases short and J 5 bases short, with 17 bases between. CDR1 and CDR2 from the germline V gene are LNHNV and YYDKDF (reference sequence).

Many counts were recorded for this clonotype. The chain employs TRBV4-1 and TRBJ2-3; D is undetermined. The CDR3 has 18 amino acids. The germline V gene has CDR1 MGHRA and CDR2 YSYEKL. V dropped 0 bases and J dropped 0 bases, with 16 bases sitting between them. CDR3 loop: CASSQDRSDLFSTDTQYF. In nucleotides, the CDR3 is TGCGCCAGCAGCCAAGATCGGTCAGACCTCTTTAGCACAGATACGCAGTATTTT.

This clonotype was picked up many times. This chain links TRBV6-1 with TRBJ1-6; a possible D gene is TRBD1 (5 bases). The CDR3 covers 17 residues. Germline V lookup: CDR1 MNHNS, CDR2 SASEGT. With 3 bases removed from V and 3 bases from J, the gap between germline ends came to 15 bases. CDR3 loop: CASSDRLGLNYNSPLHF. DNA for the CDR3: TGTGCCAGCAGTGACCGGTTGGGGCTGAACTATAATTCACCCCTCCACTTT.

This clonotype showed up just a few times. The chain links TRBV5-1 to TRBJ1-1; D might be TRBD1 (6 bases). There are 14 residues in the CDR3. Looked up from germline, CDR1 is SGHRS and CDR2 is YFSETQ. V lost 4 bases, J lost 1 base, and 11 bases lay in between. As DNA, the CDR3 is TGCGCCAGCAGCCGCTACAGGGCGAACACTGAAGCTTTCTTT. The encoded protein is CASSRYRANTEAFF.

This chain connects TRBV23-1 to TRBJ2-1; TRBD1 or TRBD2 may be the D gene (6 bases each). TRBV23-1 is flagged as an ORF with uncertain function. The CDR3 covers 15 residues. V was trimmed by 2 bases and J by 10 bases, leaving 18 bases between them. The CDR3 loop reads CASSQMGPGGWEQFF. The CDR3 DNA follows: TGCGCCAGCAGTCAAATGGGACCCGGGGGCTGGGAGCAGTTCTTC.

This clonotype showed up just a few times. The CDR3 is CASSLARSRTLSGANVLTF. In DNA, the CDR3 is TGTGCCAGCAGCTTAGCCCGCAGTCGAACACTCTCTGGGGCCAACGTCCTGACTTTC. The chain joins TRBV11-1 to TRBJ2-6; unclear D gene. Germline CDR1 SGHAT, CDR2 FQDESV (reference sequence). The CDR3 loop spans 19 amino acids. The V gene lost 0 bases and the J gene lost 0 bases, with 15 bases spanning the gap.

The gene calls are TRBV5-6 and TRBJ1-5, with D perhaps TRBD1 (5 bases). This CDR3 has 15 residues. Deletions cut 3 bases from V and 4 bases from J, with 14 bases between. Germline V gene sequence: CDR1 SGHDT, CDR2 YYEEEE. CDR3 in amino acids: CASSYSGTRNQPQHF. CDR3 bases: TGTGCCAGCAGCTATTCCGGGACTCGGAATCAGCCCCAGCATTTT.

The chain joins TRBV27 to TRBJ2-7; 8 bases agree with TRBD1. The V and J ends lost 3 bases and 4 bases, in that order; junction bases with no gene match: 5. This CDR3 spans 14 amino acids. Germline V CDR1 and CDR2: MNHEY, SMNVEV (reference sequence). CDR3 DNA sequence: TGTGCCAGCAGTTTGGTACAGGGGGTTTACGAGCAGTACTTC. This gives the protein CASSLVQGVYEQYF.

This clonotype has ten or more counts. The rearrangement links TRBV12-3 or TRBV12-4 to TRBJ2-1, with a possible D match to TRBD1 (5 bases). Trimming cost V 7 bases and J 6 bases, with 10 bases left between them. The CDR3 extends over 12 amino acids. DNA of the CDR3: TGTGCCAGCACCGGACAAACCAATGAGCAGTTCTTC. Its translation is CASTGQTNEQFF.

Notes on this clonotype: One end of the junction is discordant with germline, which a read error may explain. This rearrangement joins TRBV4-1 to TRBJ1-2, with no clear D. This CDR3 is 13 amino acids long. The germline V gene has CDR1 MGHRA and CDR2 YSYEKL. As DNA, the CDR3 is TGTGCCAGCAGCCAAATAGGGAGATATGGCTACACCTTC. Amino acids: CASSQIGRYGYTF.

Concerning this clonotype itself: A junction end diverges from the germline sequence, so it may reflect a read error. The chain combines TRBV7-9 with TRBJ1-1; D unclear. The germline CDR1 and CDR2 sequences are SEHNR and FQNEAQ (reference sequence). The CDR3 runs 11 residues. Here the CDR3 reads CASSFRSVAYF. As DNA, the CDR3 is TGTGCCAGCAGCTTCAGGAGTGTAGCTTACTTT.